The 16 T cell receptor beta chains below come from one sample, sequenced in a study of blood T cell repertoires in COVID-19. TCRdb's table, derived via immunoSEQ multiplex PCR, lists solely in-frame clones and lacks some. The sample shows around 170,000 clones, roughly 70% of them seen only once. Specimen: peripheral blood. These receptors were obtained from a woman aged 80 or over with acute or convalescent COVID-19.

The V and J genes are TRBV20-1 and TRBJ1-5; D unclear. The CDR3 has 14 amino acids. V was cut by 3 bases and J by 6 bases, with 15 bases left in between. Germline V lookup: CDR1 DFQATT, CDR2 SNEGSKA (reference sequence). The CDR3 loop is CSASPSGGGQPQHF. The CDR3 DNA reads TGCAGTGCTAGTCCCTCGGGAGGAGGTCAGCCCCAGCATTTT.

The chain carries TRBV4-3 and TRBJ2-1; TRBD2 matches 12 bases. CDR1 and CDR2 from the germline V gene are LGHNA and YSLEER. The CDR3 runs 18 residues. The V segment lost 3 bases and the J segment 3 bases; nucleotides outside the gene matches: 9. In DNA form, the CDR3 reads TGCGCCAGCAGCCAGTACTCCCTAGCGGGAGGGTTCTACAATGAGCAGTTCTTC. This gives the protein CASSQYSLAGGFYNEQFF.

CDR3 DNA sequence: TGTGCCAGCAGCCAAGACGTCGGGATTACAGCCAACTATGGCTACACCTTC. This gives the protein CASSQDVGITANYGYTF. This sequence joins TRBV4-2 and TRBJ1-2; D uncertain. The CDR3 has 17 amino acids. Trimming cost V 0 bases and J 2 bases, with 16 bases left between them. CDR1 is LGHNA and CDR2 is YNFKEQ in the germline V gene.

The chain joins TRBV27 to TRBJ2-7; D is perhaps TRBD2 (6 bases). Per germline, CDR1 MNHEY and CDR2 SMNVEV (reference sequence). The CDR3 covers 14 residues. V lost 0 bases to trimming and J lost 4 bases, with 10 bases between them. The CDR3 region has the DNA TGTGCCAGCAGTTTATCGGGAGGCTTTTACGAGCAGTACTTC. Protein sequence: CASSLSGGFYEQYF.

The J gene is TRBJ1-2, the V gene TRBV5-5, with D possibly being TRBD1 (6 bases). The CDR3 loop spans 14 amino acids. Germline CDR1 is SGHKS and CDR2 is YYEKEE (reference sequence). Trimming took 4 bases from V and 5 from J, leaving 15 bases between them. The CDR3 nucleotides are TGTGCCAGCAGCCCCGGACAGTCACTATATGGCTACACCTTC. Its protein is CASSPGQSLYGYTF. Supplemented by reference TRBV5-5 and TRBJ1-2, the full variable domain reads DAGVTQSPTHLIKTRGQQVTLRCSPISGHKSVSWYQQVLGQGPQFIFQYYEKEERGRGNFPDRFSARQFPNYSSELNVNALLLGDSALYLCASSPGQSLYGYTFGSGTRLTVV.

The rearrangement links TRBV6-5 to TRBJ2-2; 11 positions agree with TRBD1. Trimming at V came to 9 bases and at J to 6 bases, leaving 3 bases not matched to a gene. Germline V gene data show CDR1 as MNHEY and CDR2 as SVGAGI. This CDR3 is 13 amino acids long. CDR3 in DNA: TGTGCCAGTTCGGGACAGGGGGCCGGGGAGCTGTTTTTT. Residues: CASSGQGAGELFF.

This chain connects TRBV4-3 to TRBJ2-7; perhaps TRBD2 as D (6 bases). Germline loops: CDR1 LGHNA, CDR2 YSLEER. The CDR3 spans 18 residues. V lost 0 bases and J lost 2, with 20 bases in between. In nucleotides, the CDR3 is TGCGCCAGCAGCCAAGATCCTCCGGGGCCCAGCGGGCCCTACGAGCAGTACTTC. This sequence encodes CASSQDPPGPSGPYEQYF.

This clone was counted a few times. The chain couples TRBV5-6 to TRBJ1-6; 8 bases agree with TRBD1. V was clipped by 3 bases and J by 5 bases; unmatched bases: 4. Germline V gene sequence: CDR1 SGHDT, CDR2 YYEEEE. The CDR3 extends over 15 amino acids. The CDR3 DNA follows: TGTGCCAGCAGCTGGGGGACAGGCGATAATTCACCCCTCCACTTT. This translates into CASSWGTGDNSPLHF. Combining the CDR3 with reference TRBV5-6 and TRBJ1-6 gives the whole variable domain DAGVTQSPTHLIKTRGQQVTLRCSPKSGHDTVSWYQQALGQGPQFIFQYYEEEERQRGNFPDRFSGHQFPNYSSELNVNALLLGDSALYLCASSWGTGDNSPLHFGNGTRLTVT.

The V and J genes are TRBV19 and TRBJ1-5; TRBD1 is a possible D gene (5 bases). The CDR3 is 16 amino acids. Trimming removed 6 bases from V and 0 bases from J, with 15 bases in between. CDR1 LNHDA and CDR2 SQIVND come from the germline V gene (reference sequence). CDR3 sequence (DNA): TGTGCCAGTAGCAAGGAGACAGAAGCTAGCAATCAGCCCCAGCATTTT. Protein: CASSKETEASNQPQHF.

J is TRBJ2-1 and V is TRBV27; the match to TRBD1 covers 10 bases. Germline loops: CDR1 MNHEY, CDR2 SMNVEV (reference sequence). The CDR3 is 15 residues long. V shed 6 bases, J shed 5 bases, and the junction held 7 bases outside the gene matches. The CDR3 is CASRGSGTGDNEQFF. The CDR3 coding sequence is TGTGCCAGCAGGGGTTCCGGGACAGGGGACAATGAGCAGTTCTTC.

The chain has TRBV19 and TRBJ2-3; 14 nucleotides match TRBD2. This CDR3 contains 18 residues. Germline-derived CDR1 and CDR2 are LNHDA and SQIVND (reference sequence). V gave up 5 bases and J gave up 3 bases; unmatched junction bases: 10. CDR3 sequence: CASSPPGLAGGLTDTQYF. CDR3 sequence (DNA): TGTGCCAGTAGTCCCCCCGGACTAGCGGGAGGCCTGACAGATACGCAGTATTTT.

J is TRBJ1-1 and V is TRBV3-1 (or the pseudogene TRBV3-2), with no clear D. V lost 1 base and J 1 base, leaving 10 bases between the germline ends. This CDR3 comprises 15 residues. CDR1 and CDR2 (germline): LGHDT, YNNKEL (reference sequence). The CDR3 loop reads CASSQAASRNTEAFF. DNA of the CDR3: TGTGCCAGCAGCCAAGCTGCCTCGAGGAACACTGAAGCTTTCTTT.

The V gene is TRBV19, the J gene TRBJ2-5; perhaps TRBD1 as D (5 bases). The V gene's germline CDR1 is LNHDA and CDR2 SQIVND (reference sequence). The CDR3 is 14 amino acids. Trimming shortened V by 2 bases and J by 7 bases, and 14 bases separated the two germline ends. CDR3 nucleotides: TGTGCCAGTAGTATATTCGCAGGGCCGGGGACCCAGTACTTC. As protein: CASSIFAGPGTQYF.

The gene calls are TRBV5-4 and TRBJ1-2, with no clear D. The CDR3 runs 15 residues. V dropped 8 bases and J dropped 4 bases, with 21 bases sitting between them. The germline gives CDR1 SGHNT, CDR2 YYREEE (reference sequence). The CDR3 protein is CASIADPHPGYGYTF. For the CDR3, the DNA is TGTGCCAGTATTGCGGATCCCCATCCTGGCTATGGCTACACCTTC. Full variable domain (remainder filled in from reference TRBV5-4 and TRBJ1-2): ETGVTQSPTHLIKTRGQQVTLRCSSQSGHNTVSWYQQALGQGPQFIFQYYREEENGRGNFPPRFSGLQFPNYSSELNVNALELDDSALYLCASIADPHPGYGYTFGSGTRLTVV.

This clone showed up just a few times. This chain connects TRBV18 to TRBJ2-7, with 7 bases that match TRBD1. CDR1 is KGHSH, CDR2 LQKENI, per germline. J was trimmed by 2 bases and V by 4 bases; bases with no gene match: 5. CDR3 length: 14 residues. In DNA form, the CDR3 reads TGTGCCAGCTCACGAGGAGACAGGGCCTACGAGCAGTACTTC. Encoded protein: CASSRGDRAYEQYF.

J is TRBJ2-3 and V is TRBV6-2 or TRBV6-3; 9 bases line up with TRBD2. The CDR3 is 15 amino acids. Germline CDR1 MNHEY, CDR2 SVGEGT. V shed 5 bases and J 0 bases; nucleotides not matched to a gene: 3. The CDR3 spells CASSTTSGSTDTQYF. CDR3 coding DNA: TGTGCCAGCAGTACAACTAGCGGGAGCACAGATACGCAGTATTTT.